This TCR beta chain originates from a study of T cell responses to AZD1222 COVID-19 vaccine. Study-wide results and caveats: Spike-specific TCRs gained breadth and depth after people received two AZD1222 doses. Nearly half of unique spike-specific TCRs reportedly avoided B.1.351 and B.1.1.7 mutated regions. Only 5 or 6 individuals given AZD1222 were seropositive at baseline.

Concerning this clone itself: The antigen is not known.

TCRdb's copy holds only in-frame clones and misses some; the assay was immunoSEQ multiplex PCR. The data contain 100,000 or so clones, over 90% of them seen just once; the ten biggest clones take up around 1.7%. The germline V gene encodes CDR1 SGHTA and CDR2 FQGTGA. The V gene lost 4 bases and the J gene lost 0 bases, with 10 bases spanning the gap. This CDR3 has 14 amino acids. The V and J genes are TRBV7-3 and TRBJ2-7; no firm D call. This clonotype was obtained from an adult in good health. The sample was peripheral blood, taken on day 0 of AZD1222 vaccination. The CDR3 is CASSSGPSSYEQYF. The CDR3 nucleotides are TGTGCCAGCAGCTCCGGGCCGAGCTCCTACGAGCAGTACTTC.